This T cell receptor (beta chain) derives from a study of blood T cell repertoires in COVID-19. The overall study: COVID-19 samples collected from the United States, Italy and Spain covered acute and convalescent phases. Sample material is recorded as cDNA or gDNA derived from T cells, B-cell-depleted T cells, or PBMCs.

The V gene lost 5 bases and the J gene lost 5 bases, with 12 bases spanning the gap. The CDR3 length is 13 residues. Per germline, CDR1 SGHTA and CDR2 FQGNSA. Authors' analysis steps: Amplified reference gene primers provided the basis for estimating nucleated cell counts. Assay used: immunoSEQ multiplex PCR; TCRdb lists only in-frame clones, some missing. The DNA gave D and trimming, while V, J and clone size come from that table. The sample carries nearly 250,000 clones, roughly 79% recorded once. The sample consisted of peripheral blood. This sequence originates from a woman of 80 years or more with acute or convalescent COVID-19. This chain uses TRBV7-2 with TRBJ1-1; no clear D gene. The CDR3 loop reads CASSPARGTEAFF. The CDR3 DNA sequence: TGTGCCAGCAGCCCTGCGCGCGGTACTGAAGCTTTCTTT.